Sequencing of this T cell receptor (beta chain) was carried out in a study of blood T cell repertoires in COVID-19. Across the whole study: Two negative PCRs, clearance, or symptom resolution characterized the recovered Cohort 3 donors. The United States, Italy and Spain supplied acute and convalescent COVID-19 samples.

Donors were grouped by their self-reported clinical history. V lost 4 bases, J lost 0 bases, and 13 bases lay in between. This CDR3 is 16 amino acids long. Germline CDR1 reads SNHLY; CDR2 reads FYNNEI. Some clones are missing from TCRdb's copy, which holds only in-frame ones; the method was immunoSEQ multiplex PCR. The table records a few hundred thousand clones, around 87% of them present only once. The chain joins TRBV2 to TRBJ2-1, with a weak D call TRBD2 (6 bases). The specimen was PBMCs or T cells enriched from blood (not recorded which). This sequence was found in a man aged 40-49 years in a cohort exposed to, infected with or recovered from COVID-19 (not recorded which). CDR3 DNA sequence: TGTGCCAGCAGTGGGACGGGAGTGGTCTCCTACAATGAGCAGTTCTTC. It is translated as CASSGTGVVSYNEQFF.